The 6 T cell receptor beta chains reported below all come from one sample, sequenced in a study of spatial heterogeneity in lung cancer. TCRdb recomputed calls from the 5' RACE reads with MiXCR, one row per CDR3 protein. The sample lists about 21,000 distinct CDR3 sequences, 4.5% to 5% occurring once. Time point described: sample taken at primary tumor resection. Tumor, nontumor lung or frozen PBMC supplied whole RNA that was sequenced unsorted. Sequenced here: PBMCs, sampled at surgery. The origin of the receptors is a male donor with early-stage non-small cell lung cancer.

In this sample, this clonotype turned up a few times. J is TRBJ2-2 and V is TRBV27, with D perhaps assigned TRBD1 or TRBD2 (5 bases each). This CDR3 region has 16 residues. Germline CDR1 and CDR2: MNHEY and SMNVEV (reference sequence). Trimming took off 5 bases at V and 1 base at J, with 14 bases between the two ends. The CDR3 here is CASSPRDLRNTGELFF. CDR3 DNA: TGTGCCAGCAGTCCAAGGGACCTTCGGAACACCGGGGAGCTGTTTTTT.

This clonotype has at least ten counts. The chain uses TRBV12-3 or TRBV12-4 and TRBJ2-3, with D maybe TRBD1 (5 bases). The CDR3 extends over 13 amino acids. The ends were cut back, 3 bases at V and 3 bases at J, with 7 bases in the middle. CDR3 in DNA: TGTGCCAGCAGTTTCGACAGAACAGATACGCAGTATTTT. Translated, it gives CASSFDRTDTQYF.

This clonotype was detected ten times or more. The chain carries TRBV6-5 and TRBJ2-5; possible D gene TRBD2, 5 bases. The CDR3 consists of 13 residues. Trimming left V 6 bases short and J 4 bases short, with 12 bases between. Looked up from germline, CDR1 is MNHEY and CDR2 is SVGAGI. CDR3: CASSPTIRETQYF. The DNA of the CDR3 is TGTGCCAGCAGCCCGACTATCCGAGAGACCCAGTACTTC.

By share, this clonotype counts as medium-sized. This sequence joins TRBV4-1 and TRBJ2-5, with D unclear. Germline V gene data show CDR1 as MGHRA and CDR2 as YSYEKL. Trimming cost V 4 bases and J 3 bases, with 9 bases left between them. This CDR3 comprises 13 residues. This CDR3 is CASSLGGEETQYF. CDR3 in DNA: TGCGCCAGCAGCCTCGGCGGAGAAGAGACCCAGTACTTC.

V and J are TRBV3-1 and TRBJ1-3; D remains ambiguous. CDR1 and CDR2 from the germline V gene are LGHDT and YNNKEL (reference sequence). The CDR3 contains 14 residues. Trimming removed 3 bases at V and 0 bases at J, with 6 bases between. For the CDR3, the DNA is TGTGCCAGCAGCCAGTTGAGCTCTGGAAACACCATATATTTT. Protein: CASSQLSSGNTIYF.

By share, this clonotype ranks as medium-sized. The rearrangement joins TRBV6-5 to TRBJ2-5; D remains ambiguous. Germline V CDR1 and CDR2: MNHEY, SVGAGI. The length of the CDR3 is 12 residues. V lost 6 bases to trimming and J lost 5 bases, with 10 bases between them. CDR3: CASSRPKETQYF. Here the CDR3 DNA reads TGTGCCAGCAGCCGACCTAAGGAGACCCAGTACTTC.